Listed here is a single T cell receptor (beta chain). Germline V gene data show CDR1 as SGHVS and CDR2 as FQNEAQ. Trimming left V 2 bases short and J 3 bases short, with 8 bases between. The CDR3 totals 14 residues. The data belong to a study of blood T cell repertoires in COVID-19. Study overall: There were acute and convalescent COVID-19 samples, and they came from the United States, Italy and Spain. T cells, B-cell-depleted T cells, or PBMCs supplied cDNA or gDNA.

Authors' methods: Counts of nucleated cells, estimated from reference gene primer amplification, were obtained. This table comes from immunoSEQ multiplex PCR, and its TCRdb copy is limited to in-frame clones, with some not included. V, J and clone size were drawn from that table, and D and trimming were deduced from the DNA. Among about 180,000 clones listed, roughly 84% were seen once. The TCR originated in a human donor in a cohort sampled during active COVID-19. The chain combines TRBV7-8 with TRBJ2-1; D unresolved. The sequenced sample was peripheral blood. CDR3 in amino acids: CASSLKENYNEQFF. The DNA of the CDR3 is TGTGCCAGCAGCTTAAAGGAGAACTACAATGAGCAGTTCTTC.